The rows below give T cell receptor beta chains drawn from one sample of a study of response to subunit inactivated influenza vaccine. TCRdb itself ran the RT-PCR reads through MiXCR, one entry per CDR3 protein. The repertoire holds more than 700,000 distinct CDR3 sequences, with about 20% as singletons. The specimen was PBMCs from blood, collected more than 4 days after vaccination. Every receptor here comes from a man over 45 who received an inactivated influenza vaccine. Both conserved end residues are trimmed from each CDR3. The D gene is left open where the match is weak.

TRBD1,TRBV4-3,TRBJ1-5,ASSPQTGGGQPQH
TRBD1,TRBV20-1,TRBJ2-3,SARKDRPNTDTQY
NA,TRBV29-1,TRBJ2-7,SVGGRPLDEQY
TRBD1,TRBV4-3,TRBJ2-7,ASSRIAGGEQY
NA,TRBV5-1,TRBJ2-5,ASSLGPGGETQY
NA,TRBV12-3/TRBV12-4,TRBJ1-2,ASRGDTNYGYT
NA,TRBV7-9,TRBJ2-7,ASSFGFSLSYEQY
NA,TRBV24-1,TRBJ1-5,ATSQGGGQPQH
TRBD2,TRBV7-8,TRBJ2-1,ASSPGLAEWNEQF
TRBD1,TRBV4-3,TRBJ1-2,ASSHVWGQGANNYGYT
NA,TRBV7-8,TRBJ2-4,ASSALQGGVAKNIQY
TRBD1,TRBV5-1,TRBJ2-1,ASSLPGTGGTEQF
NA,TRBV24-1,TRBJ2-1,ATSDSDPPTNEQF
NA,TRBV7-8,TRBJ2-1,ASSFKRFTGQSYNEQF
NA,TRBV7-9,TRBJ2-5,ASSLDTVKETQY
NA,TRBV9,TRBJ2-3,ASSVYPSRTILATDTQY
NA,TRBV12-3/TRBV12-4,TRBJ2-1,ASSLGVLYNEQF
TRBD2,TRBV11-2,TRBJ2-3,ASSGRTSGRDSTDTQY
NA,TRBV6-1,TRBJ2-7,ASSVRVEQY
NA,TRBV12-3/TRBV12-4,TRBJ2-7,ASSLGYFYEQY
TRBD1,TRBV6-5,TRBJ1-2,ASSYLWTGWNYGYT
TRBD1,TRBV5-1,TRBJ1-1,ASSHGTGVNTEAF
NA,TRBV9,TRBJ1-1,ASSGGHLGTEAF
NA,TRBV4-3,TRBJ2-1,ASSRHGVVNNEQF
TRBD1,TRBV20-1,TRBJ2-7,SARYRTGSYEQY
NA,TRBV6-1,TRBJ2-1,ASSPGLKPLGYNEQF
NA,TRBV29-1,TRBJ2-7,SVRRTGSYEQY
NA,TRBV5-1,TRBJ2-6,ASSLGGLLSGANVLT
NA,TRBV6-5,TRBJ2-7,ASSYTVSSYEQY
NA,TRBV29-1,TRBJ2-1,SVVNYNEQF
NA,TRBV20-1,TRBJ2-3,SAVLATTQY
TRBD1,TRBV29-1,TRBJ2-3,SVRKDRSDTQY
TRBD1,TRBV29-1,TRBJ1-6,SVLCIGQGSYNSPLH
TRBD2,TRBV5-1,TRBJ2-1,ASSKAGGSYNEQF
NA,TRBV24-1,TRBJ2-5,ATSDWDGEGETQY
NA,TRBV4-2,TRBJ2-1,ASSQAGRDPAYNEQF
TRBD1,TRBV10-2,TRBJ2-7,ASSESWGQSYEQY
TRBD2,TRBV9,TRBJ2-5,ASSVGLAGSETQY
NA,TRBV7-6,TRBJ2-7,ASSARPDNYEQY
NA,TRBV5-5,TRBJ1-3,ASSTTGGGTGNTIY
NA,TRBV6-1,TRBJ2-7,ASKKTDSYEQY
NA,TRBV19,TRBJ1-2,ASSIRDNYGYT
NA,TRBV12-3/TRBV12-4,TRBJ2-6,ASSFDPGANVLT
NA,TRBV4-2,TRBJ2-2,ASSQEVSSRGTGELF
TRBD2,TRBV20-1,TRBJ2-1,SDRTSERGDEQF
NA,TRBV6-2/TRBV6-3,TRBJ1-1,ASSRLGGFEAF
NA,TRBV20-1,TRBJ2-1,SEMRHRRGDNEQF
TRBD2,TRBV20-1,TRBJ2-3,SARPLAGHTDTQY
NA,TRBV6-2/TRBV6-3,TRBJ1-1,ASSYSIKGVSEAF
NA,TRBV6-2/TRBV6-3,TRBJ2-1,ASSDQTRYNEQF
NA,TRBV24-1,TRBJ2-1,ATSDPTGNNEQF
NA,TRBV7-7,TRBJ1-5,ASSLPDRGNQPQH
NA,TRBV5-1,TRBJ2-2,ASSLSGGSTGELF
NA,TRBV7-2,TRBJ1-5,ASSLGGTHANQPQH
NA,TRBV12-3/TRBV12-4,TRBJ2-1,ASSLTVGGYNEQF